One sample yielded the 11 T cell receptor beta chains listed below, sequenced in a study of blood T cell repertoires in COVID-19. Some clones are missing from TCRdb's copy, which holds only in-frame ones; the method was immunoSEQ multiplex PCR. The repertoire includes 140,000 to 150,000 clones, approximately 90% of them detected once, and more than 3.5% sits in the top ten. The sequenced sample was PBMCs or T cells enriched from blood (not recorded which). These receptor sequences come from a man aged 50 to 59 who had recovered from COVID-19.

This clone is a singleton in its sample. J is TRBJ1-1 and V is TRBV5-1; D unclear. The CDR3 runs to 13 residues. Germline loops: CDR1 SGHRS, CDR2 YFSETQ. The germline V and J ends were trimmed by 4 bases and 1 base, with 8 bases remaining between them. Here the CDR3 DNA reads TGCGCCAGCAGCCTGACACCGAACACTGAAGCTTTCTTT. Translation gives CASSLTPNTEAFF.

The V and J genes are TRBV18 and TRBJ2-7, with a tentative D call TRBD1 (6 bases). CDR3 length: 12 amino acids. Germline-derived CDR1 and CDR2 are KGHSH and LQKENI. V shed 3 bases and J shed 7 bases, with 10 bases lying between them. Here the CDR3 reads CASSPQGWEQYF. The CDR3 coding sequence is TGTGCCAGCTCACCTCAGGGGTGGGAGCAGTACTTC.

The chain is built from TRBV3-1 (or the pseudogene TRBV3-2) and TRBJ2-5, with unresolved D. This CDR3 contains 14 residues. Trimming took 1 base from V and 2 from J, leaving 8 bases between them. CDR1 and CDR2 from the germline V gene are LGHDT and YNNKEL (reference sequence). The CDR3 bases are TGTGCCAGCAGCCAAGTTAAGACACAAGAGACCCAGTACTTC. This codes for CASSQVKTQETQYF.

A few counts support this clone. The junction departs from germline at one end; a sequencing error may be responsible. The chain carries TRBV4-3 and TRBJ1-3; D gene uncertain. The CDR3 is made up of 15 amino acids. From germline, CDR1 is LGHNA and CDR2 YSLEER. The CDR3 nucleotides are TGCGCCAGCAACCAACGGGCGGGCTCTGGAAACACCATATATTTT. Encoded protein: CASNQRAGSGNTIYF.

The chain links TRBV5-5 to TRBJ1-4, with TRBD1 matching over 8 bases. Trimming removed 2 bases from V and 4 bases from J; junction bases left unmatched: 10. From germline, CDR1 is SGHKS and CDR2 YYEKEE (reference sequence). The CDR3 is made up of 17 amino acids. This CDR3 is CASSLLYSGQDNEKLFF. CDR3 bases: TGTGCCAGCAGCTTACTTTACTCGGGACAGGATAATGAAAAACTGTTTTTT.

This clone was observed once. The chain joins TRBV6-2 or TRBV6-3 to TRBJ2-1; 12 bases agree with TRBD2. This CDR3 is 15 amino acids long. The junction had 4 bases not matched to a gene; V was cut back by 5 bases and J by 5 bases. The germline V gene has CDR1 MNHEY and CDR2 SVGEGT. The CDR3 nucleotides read TGTGCCAGCAGTAACCCTAGCGGGAGGGACAATGAGCAGTTCTTC. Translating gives CASSNPSGRDNEQFF.

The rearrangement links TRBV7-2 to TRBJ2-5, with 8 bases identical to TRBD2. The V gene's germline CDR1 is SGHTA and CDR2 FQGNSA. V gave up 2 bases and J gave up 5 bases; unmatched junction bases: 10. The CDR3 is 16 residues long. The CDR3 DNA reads TGTGCCAGCAGCTTAAGACCCGGGGGGGCTCGTGAGACCCAGTACTTC. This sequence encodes CASSLRPGGARETQYF. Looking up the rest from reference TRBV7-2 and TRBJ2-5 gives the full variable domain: GAGVSQSPSNKVTEKGKDVELRCDPISGHTALYWYRQSLGQGLEFLIYFQGNSAPDKSGLPSDRFSAERTGGSVSTLTIQRTQQEDSAVYLCASSLRPGGARETQYFGPGTRLLVL.

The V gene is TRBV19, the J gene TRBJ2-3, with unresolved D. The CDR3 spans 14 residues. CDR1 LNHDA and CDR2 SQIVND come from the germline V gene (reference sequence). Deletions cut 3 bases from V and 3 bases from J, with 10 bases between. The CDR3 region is CASSIRASTDTQYF. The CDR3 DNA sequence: TGTGCCAGTAGTATCAGAGCGAGTACAGATACGCAGTATTTT.

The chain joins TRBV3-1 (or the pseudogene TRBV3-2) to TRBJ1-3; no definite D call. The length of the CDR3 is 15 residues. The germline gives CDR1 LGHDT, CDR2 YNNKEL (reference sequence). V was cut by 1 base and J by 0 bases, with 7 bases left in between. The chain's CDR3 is CASSQATVSGNTIYF. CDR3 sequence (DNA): TGTGCCAGCAGCCAAGCCACAGTCTCTGGAAACACCATATATTTT.

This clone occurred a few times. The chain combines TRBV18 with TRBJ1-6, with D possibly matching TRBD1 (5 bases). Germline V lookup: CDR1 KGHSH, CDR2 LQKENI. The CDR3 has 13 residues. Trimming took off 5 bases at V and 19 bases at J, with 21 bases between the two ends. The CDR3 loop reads CASSSATDRPGHF. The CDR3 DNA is TGTGCCAGCTCATCAGCTACCGACAGACCAGGGCACTTT. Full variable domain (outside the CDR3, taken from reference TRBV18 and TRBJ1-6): NAGVMQNPRHLVRRRGQEARLRCSPMKGHSHVYWYRQLPEEGLKFMVYLQKENIIDESGMPKERFSAEFPKEGPSILRIQQVVRGDSAAYFCASSSATDRPGHFGNGTRLTVT.

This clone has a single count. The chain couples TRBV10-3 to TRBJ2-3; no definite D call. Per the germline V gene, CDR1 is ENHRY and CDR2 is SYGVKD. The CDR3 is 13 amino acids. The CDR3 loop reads CATTPQIRDTQYF. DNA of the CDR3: TGTGCTACCACCCCCCAAATCCGGGATACGCAGTATTTT.